This T cell receptor (beta chain) was sequenced for a study of T cell changes during pregnancy in multiple sclerosis. Profiling relied on immunoSEQ multiplex PCR, and the TCRdb table lists in-frame clones only, not all of them. The repertoire has approximately 37,000 clones, about 90% of them found once; the top ten carry roughly 0.38%. The CDR3 covers 14 residues. The junction had 4 bases not matched to a gene; V was cut back by 4 bases and J by 6 bases. Per the germline V gene, CDR1 is MDHEN and CDR2 is SYDVKM. The receptor was isolated from a female donor in good health, enrolled as a control in a pregnancy study. The source was CD4+ T cells from peripheral blood mononuclear cells, collected in the third trimester of pregnancy. The V call is TRBV28, the J call TRBJ1-4, with 8 positions matching TRBD1. DNA of the CDR3: TGTGCCAGCAGTTCGGGACAGGCTGATGAAAAACTGTTTTTT. This encodes CASSSGQADEKLFF.